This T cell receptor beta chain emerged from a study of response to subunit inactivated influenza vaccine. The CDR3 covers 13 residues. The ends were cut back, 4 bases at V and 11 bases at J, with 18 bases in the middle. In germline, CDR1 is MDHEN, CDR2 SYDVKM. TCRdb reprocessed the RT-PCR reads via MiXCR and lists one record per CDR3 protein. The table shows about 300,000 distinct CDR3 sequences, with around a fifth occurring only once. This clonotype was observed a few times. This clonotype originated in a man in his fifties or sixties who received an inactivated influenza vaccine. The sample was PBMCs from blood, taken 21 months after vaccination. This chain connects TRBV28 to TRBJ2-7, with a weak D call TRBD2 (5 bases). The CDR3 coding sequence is TGTGCCAGCAGTTCCTCACTACCCTTGAGGGAGTACTTC. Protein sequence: CASSSSLPLREYF.